Listed here are 5 T cell receptor beta chains from one sample, sequenced in a study of Ad26.COV2.S vaccination and SARS-CoV-2 variants. Indicated treatment: some 20 received Ad26.COV2.S at low or high dose, single or two shots; about five received placebo; per-sample allocation not given. On day 63 after the first injection, vaccine and placebo recipients gave samples. The assay was immunoSEQ multiplex PCR, and TCRdb's table has in-frame clones only and misses some. The sample shows roughly 680,000 clones, approximately 88% of them seen only once. Sequences were derived from peripheral blood, sampled in a trial of Ad26.COV2.S vaccine versus placebo. The receptors stem from a person aged 18-60 years who received the Ad26.COV2.S COVID-19 vaccine or a placebo.

The rearrangement links TRBV5-4 to TRBJ1-1; 7 nucleotides agree with TRBD1. This CDR3 is built from 15 residues. Losses at the gene ends were 5 bases for V and 0 bases for J; bases not matched to a gene: 7. CDR1 is SGHNT and CDR2 is YYREEE in the germline V gene (reference sequence). The CDR3 sequence: CASRGDSGMNTEAFF. CDR3 in DNA: TGTGCCAGCAGAGGGGACAGTGGAATGAACACTGAAGCTTTCTTT.

This chain uses TRBV18 with TRBJ2-2, with D hard to call. The length of the CDR3 is 11 residues. Germline V gene data show CDR1 as KGHSH and CDR2 as LQKENI. V was trimmed by 6 bases and J by 8 bases, leaving 7 bases between them. The chain's CDR3 is CASSPGGELFF. As DNA, the CDR3 is TGTGCCAGCTCCCCGGGTGGGGAGCTGTTTTTT. The full variable domain, with the rest looked up from reference TRBV18 and TRBJ2-2, is NAGVMQNPRHLVRRRGQEARLRCSPMKGHSHVYWYRQLPEEGLKFMVYLQKENIIDESGMPKERFSAEFPKEGPSILRIQQVVRGDSAAYFCASSPGGELFFGEGSRLTVL.

This chain joins TRBV5-6 and TRBJ2-7; D perhaps matches TRBD1 (6 bases). This CDR3 has 12 amino acids. The V end was cut by 7 bases, the J end by 2 bases, with 10 bases between. Germline loops: CDR1 SGHDT, CDR2 YYEEEE. The CDR3 region has the DNA TGTGCCAGCTCCCGGGACACCTACGAGCAGTACTTC. Amino acids: CASSRDTYEQYF.

This clone has just a few counts. This chain links TRBV3-1 (or the pseudogene TRBV3-2) with TRBJ2-2; 7 bases fit TRBD1. CDR3 size: 14 residues. CDR1 and CDR2 from the germline V gene are LGHDT and YNNKEL (reference sequence). J was trimmed by 5 bases and V by 6 bases; bases with no gene match: 6. CDR3 loop: CASRRGQVTGELFF. In nucleotides, the CDR3 is TGTGCCAGCAGACGCGGACAGGTAACCGGGGAGCTGTTTTTT.

The chain employs TRBV7-2 and TRBJ2-3; TRBD2 matches 8 bases. This CDR3 has 16 residues. Losses at the gene ends were 5 bases for V and 3 bases for J; bases not matched to a gene: 10. The V gene's germline CDR1 is SGHTA and CDR2 FQGNSA. The CDR3 bases are TGTGCCAGCAGCCCTGAGAGCGGGAGACGGACAGATACGCAGTATTTT. It codes for CASSPESGRRTDTQYF.